Presented here are 21 T cell receptor beta chains from one specimen sequenced in a study of Ad26.COV2.S vaccination and SARS-CoV-2 variants. The treatment denotes: roughly 19 received Ad26.COV2.S at low or high dose, single or two shots; several received placebo; per-sample allocation not given. Specimen acquisition occurred on day 63 following the initial vaccine or placebo injection. Sequenced by immunoSEQ multiplex PCR; TCRdb stores in-frame clones only, minus some. The sample yields fewer than 500,000 clones, more than 80% seen once. The specimen comprised peripheral blood, sampled in a trial of Ad26.COV2.S vaccine versus placebo. All receptors derive from a person between 18 and 65 years old who received the Ad26.COV2.S COVID-19 vaccine or a placebo.

This chain links TRBV12-3 or TRBV12-4 with TRBJ2-1; D remains ambiguous. The V gene lost 3 bases and the J gene lost 15 bases, with 12 bases spanning the gap. This CDR3 region has 11 residues. Here the CDR3 reads CASSFKAPGFF. As DNA, the CDR3 is TGTGCCAGCAGTTTCAAGGCTCCCGGGTTCTTC.

The chain recombines TRBV9 with TRBJ1-2; 9 nucleotides match TRBD1. The CDR3 has 15 amino acids. V dropped 4 bases and J dropped 7; count of bases not matched to a gene: 11. Germline lookup yields CDR1 SGDLS and CDR2 YYNGEE. The CDR3 DNA follows: TGTGCCAGCAGCAAATGGGACAGGGCAAGCGCTGGCTACACCTTC. Translating it yields CASSKWDRASAGYTF.

This clone was detected only once. The chain is built from TRBV27 and TRBJ2-7, with D perhaps given as TRBD1 or TRBD2 (5 bases each). This CDR3 is 11 amino acids long. Germline lookup yields CDR1 MNHEY and CDR2 SMNVEV (reference sequence). V was clipped by 6 bases and J by 6 bases, with 9 bases between them. CDR3 coding DNA: TGTGCCAGCAGCCGGGGCGGCGAGCAGTACTTC. Translation gives CASSRGGEQYF.

The genes are TRBV5-1 and TRBJ2-7, with D perhaps assigned TRBD1 or TRBD2 (7 bases each). The germline CDR1 and CDR2 sequences are SGHRS and YFSETQ. The CDR3 extends over 14 amino acids. Trimming shortened V by 7 bases and J by 0 bases, and 14 bases separated the two germline ends. CDR3 protein: CASAQRDSSYEQYF. Written as DNA, the CDR3 is TGCGCCAGCGCCCAGCGGGACAGCTCCTACGAGCAGTACTTC.

This clone occurred once. The rearrangement links TRBV30 to TRBJ1-1; D remains unclear. This CDR3 region has 15 residues. Germline V CDR1 and CDR2: GTSNPN, SVGIG (reference sequence). Trimming stripped 3 bases from V and 0 bases from J, with 14 bases between. This CDR3 reads CAWSSITAMNTEAFF. The CDR3, as DNA: TGTGCCTGGAGCTCTATAACAGCCATGAACACTGAAGCTTTCTTT.

The rearrangement uses TRBV30 and TRBJ2-1, with D uncertain. The germline V and J ends were trimmed by 4 bases and 9 bases, with 10 bases remaining between them. CDR3 length: 11 residues. Germline values: CDR1 GTSNPN, CDR2 SVGIG (reference sequence). This CDR3 is CAWNEQREQFF. The CDR3 nucleotides are TGTGCCTGGAACGAGCAGCGTGAGCAGTTCTTC.

V is TRBV3-1 (or the pseudogene TRBV3-2) and J is TRBJ1-1; tentative D call: TRBD1 (5 bases). V was shortened by 4 bases and J by 5 bases, with 17 bases between the two germline ends. The CDR3 sequence is 15 residues long. Germline V gene sequence: CDR1 LGHDT, CDR2 YNNKEL (reference sequence). The CDR3 DNA sequence: TGTGCCAGCAGCCTACTCCTAGGGGCCAGGACTGAAGCTTTCTTT. Protein: CASSLLLGARTEAFF.

The rearrangement joins TRBV11-2 to TRBJ2-7; tentatively, D is TRBD1 (7 bases). CDR1 SGHAT and CDR2 FQNNGV come from the germline V gene. This CDR3 is 15 amino acids long. V was pared by 4 bases and J by 0 bases, with 13 bases between. The CDR3 nucleotides read TGTGCCAGCAGCTCTCGCAGGGGGGTCTCCTACGAGCAGTACTTC. Translated: CASSSRRGVSYEQYF.

In its sample, this clone was seen once. The V and J genes are TRBV5-1 and TRBJ2-3; D ambiguous. This CDR3 comprises 13 residues. V was trimmed by 6 bases and J by 6 bases, leaving 14 bases between them. Germline V gives CDR1 SGHRS, CDR2 YFSETQ. Written as DNA, the CDR3 is TGCGCCAGCAATGATGCTGGTGGGGATACGCAGTATTTT. Translating it yields CASNDAGGDTQYF.

The rearrangement links TRBV5-1 to TRBJ2-7; 7 bases align to TRBD1. V was pared by 5 bases and J by 4 bases, with 9 bases of the junction left unmatched. Looked up from germline, CDR1 is SGHRS and CDR2 is YFSETQ. The CDR3 length is 14 residues. Written as DNA, the CDR3 is TGCGCCAGCAGACAGGAGACAGGGCTGTACGAGCAGTACTTC. Translated, it gives CASRQETGLYEQYF.

The J gene is TRBJ2-1, the V gene TRBV5-1; 9 positions agree with TRBD2. CDR3 length: 15 amino acids. Germline V lookup: CDR1 SGHRS, CDR2 YFSETQ. V lost 1 base and J lost 6; bases outside the gene matches: 5. The CDR3 bases are TGCGCCAGCAGCTTGAATAGCGGGAGCTCCAATGAGCAGTTCTTC. Translated: CASSLNSGSSNEQFF.

Comment on this clone: A junction boundary mismatches the germline segment, possibly from a read error. J is TRBJ2-7 and V is TRBV28, with a possible D match to TRBD2 (6 bases). CDR1 MDHEN and CDR2 SYDVKM come from the germline V gene. This CDR3 is built from 13 residues. The CDR3 reads CASRGSSSYEQYF. The CDR3 bases are TGTGCCAGCCGGGGGAGCTCCTCCTACGAGCAATACTTC.

The table lists this clone with a few counts. J is TRBJ2-1 and V is TRBV2; TRBD2 matches 12 bases. The V and J ends lost 7 bases and 6 bases, in that order; junction bases with no gene match: 7. This CDR3 has 15 residues. CDR1 is SNHLY and CDR2 is FYNNEI in the germline V gene. The CDR3 sequence: CASNPLAGGTNEQFF. The DNA of the CDR3 is TGTGCCAGCAACCCTCTAGCGGGAGGGACCAATGAGCAGTTCTTC.

The chain recombines TRBV7-6 with TRBJ1-4; 9 bases fit TRBD1. Trimming took 5 bases from V and 4 from J; bases not matched to a gene: 11. The length of the CDR3 is 17 residues. From germline, CDR1 is SGHVS and CDR2 FNYEAQ. The CDR3 here is CASSPVGQGRGNEKLFF. The CDR3 DNA reads as TGTGCCAGCAGCCCCGTAGGACAGGGGAGGGGTAATGAAAAACTGTTTTTT.

The chain uses TRBV9 and TRBJ2-1; TRBD2 agrees at 10 bases. Germline V gene lookup returns CDR1 SGDLS and CDR2 YYNGEE. J was trimmed by 9 bases and V by 4 bases; bases with no gene match: 10. The CDR3 is made up of 15 amino acids. CDR3 in DNA: TGTGCCAGCAGCCCACAAACTAGCGGGATCGCTGAGCAGTTCTTC. Amino acids: CASSPQTSGIAEQFF.

V gene TRBV19 combines with J gene TRBJ2-1; no clear D. V shed 9 bases and J shed 7 bases, with 10 bases lying between them. Germline V gene data show CDR1 as LNHDA and CDR2 as SQIVND (reference sequence). The CDR3 totals 11 residues. The CDR3 sequence is CASRTENEQFF. In DNA form, the CDR3 reads TGTGCCAGCCGAACTGAAAATGAGCAGTTCTTC.

The V and J genes are TRBV4-2 and TRBJ2-5, with D perhaps matching TRBD2 (6 bases). The CDR3 covers 17 residues. With 3 bases removed from V and 1 base from J, the gap between germline ends came to 18 bases. CDR1 and CDR2 from the germline V gene are LGHNA and YNFKEQ. Written as DNA, the CDR3 is TGTGCCAGCAGCCAGGGAGCGCAGGGAGGCTTCCAAGAGACCCAGTACTTC. This gives the protein CASSQGAQGGFQETQYF.

This chain uses TRBV27 with TRBJ2-5; possible D gene TRBD2, 6 bases. V lost 6 bases, J lost 1 base, and 18 bases lay in between. CDR3 size: 16 residues. Per germline, CDR1 MNHEY and CDR2 SMNVEV (reference sequence). The CDR3 coding sequence is TGTGCCAGCAGCCCCGTCTTAGCGGAAGGCCAAGAGACCCAGTACTTC. The encoded protein is CASSPVLAEGQETQYF.

The V and J genes are TRBV7-9 and TRBJ1-2, with 7 bases matching TRBD1. The length of the CDR3 is 13 residues. CDR1 SEHNR and CDR2 FQNEAQ come from the germline V gene (reference sequence). J gave up 3 bases and V 5 bases, and 3 bases lay outside the gene matches. The CDR3 is CASSPDRDYGYTF. Here the CDR3 DNA reads TGTGCCAGCAGCCCTGACAGGGACTATGGCTACACCTTC.

The gene calls are TRBV5-6 and TRBJ2-1; no definite D call. CDR1 SGHDT and CDR2 YYEEEE come from the germline V gene. CDR3 length: 16 amino acids. Trimming shortened V by 3 bases and J by 2 bases, and 15 bases separated the two germline ends. Written as DNA, the CDR3 is TGTGCCAGCAGCTACGCTCCGGCCGCCCCCTACAATGAGCAGTTCTTC. Protein product: CASSYAPAAPYNEQFF.

V gene TRBV7-3 combines with J gene TRBJ1-1; perhaps TRBD1 as D (5 bases). The V gene's germline CDR1 is SGHTA and CDR2 FQGTGA. Trimming left V 3 bases short and J 2 bases short, with 13 bases between. This CDR3 contains 15 residues. CDR3 in amino acids: CASSFGQGRNTEAFF. CDR3 DNA: TGTGCCAGCAGCTTTGGGCAGGGCAGAAACACTGAAGCTTTCTTT. Looking up the rest from reference TRBV7-3 and TRBJ1-1 gives the full variable domain: GAGVSQTPSNKVTEKGKYVELRCDPISGHTALYWYRQSLGQGPEFLIYFQGTGAADDSGLPNDRFFAVRPEGSVSTLKIQRTERGDSAVYLCASSFGQGRNTEAFFGQGTRLTVV.